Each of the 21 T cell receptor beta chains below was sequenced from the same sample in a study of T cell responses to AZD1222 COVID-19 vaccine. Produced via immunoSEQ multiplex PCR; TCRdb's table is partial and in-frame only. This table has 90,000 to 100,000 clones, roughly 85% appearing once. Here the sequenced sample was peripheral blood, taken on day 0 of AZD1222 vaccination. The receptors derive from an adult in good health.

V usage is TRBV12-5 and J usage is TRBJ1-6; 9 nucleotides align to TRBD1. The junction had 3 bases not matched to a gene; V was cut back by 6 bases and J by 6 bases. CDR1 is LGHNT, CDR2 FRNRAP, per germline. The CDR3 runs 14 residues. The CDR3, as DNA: TGTGCTAGTGGACAGGGGGCCGGTAATTCACCCCTCCACTTT. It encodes CASGQGAGNSPLHF.

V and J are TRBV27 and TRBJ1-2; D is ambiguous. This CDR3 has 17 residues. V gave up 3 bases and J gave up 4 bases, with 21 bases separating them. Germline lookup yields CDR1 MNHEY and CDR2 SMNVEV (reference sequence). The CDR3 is CASSFLRDEGRVYGYTF. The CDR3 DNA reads TGTGCCAGCAGTTTTTTGCGGGATGAAGGTCGGGTCTATGGCTACACCTTC.

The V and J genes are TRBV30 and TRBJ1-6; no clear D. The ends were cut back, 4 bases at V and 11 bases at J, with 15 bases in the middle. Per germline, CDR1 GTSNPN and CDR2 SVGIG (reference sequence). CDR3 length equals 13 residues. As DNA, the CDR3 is TGTGCCTGGACAGGCAGCCTAACGGCACCCCTCCACTTT. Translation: CAWTGSLTAPLHF. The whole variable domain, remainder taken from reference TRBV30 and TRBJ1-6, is SQTIHQWPATLVQPVGSPLSLECTVEGTSNPNLYWYRQAAGRGLQLLFYSVGIGQISSEVPQNLSASRPQDRQFILSSKKLLLSDSGFYLCAWTGSLTAPLHFGNGTRLTVT.

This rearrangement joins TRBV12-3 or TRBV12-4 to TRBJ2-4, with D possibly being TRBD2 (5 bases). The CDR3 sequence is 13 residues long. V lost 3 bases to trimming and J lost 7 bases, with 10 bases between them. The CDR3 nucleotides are TGTGCCAGCAGTTTTTCGGGGTGGAACATTCAGTACTTC. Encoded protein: CASSFSGWNIQYF.

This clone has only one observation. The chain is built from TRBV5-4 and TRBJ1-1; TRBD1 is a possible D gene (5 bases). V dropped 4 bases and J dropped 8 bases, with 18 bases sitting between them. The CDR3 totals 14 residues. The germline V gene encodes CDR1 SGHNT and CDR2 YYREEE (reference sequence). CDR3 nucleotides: TGTGCCAGCAGCGTACCCGGGGCACTAGCCGAAGCTTTCTTT. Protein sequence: CASSVPGALAEAFF.

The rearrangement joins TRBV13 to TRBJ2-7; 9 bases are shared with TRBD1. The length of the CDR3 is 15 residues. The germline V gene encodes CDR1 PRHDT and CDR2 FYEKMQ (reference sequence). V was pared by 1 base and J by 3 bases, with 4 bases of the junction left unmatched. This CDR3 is CASSLAGTGFYEQYF. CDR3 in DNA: TGTGCCAGCAGCTTAGCCGGGACAGGGTTCTACGAGCAGTACTTC.

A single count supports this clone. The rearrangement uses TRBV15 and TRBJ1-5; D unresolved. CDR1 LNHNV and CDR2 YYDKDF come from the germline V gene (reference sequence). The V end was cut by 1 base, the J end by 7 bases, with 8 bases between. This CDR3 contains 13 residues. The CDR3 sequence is CATSRGPGQPQHF. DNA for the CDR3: TGTGCCACCAGCAGAGGTCCGGGGCAGCCCCAGCATTTT.

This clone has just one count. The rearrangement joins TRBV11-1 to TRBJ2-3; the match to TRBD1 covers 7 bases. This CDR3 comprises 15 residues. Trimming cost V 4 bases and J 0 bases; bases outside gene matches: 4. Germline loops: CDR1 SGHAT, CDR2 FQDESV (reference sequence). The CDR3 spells CASSSRDSSTDTQYF. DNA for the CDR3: TGTGCCAGCAGCTCAAGGGACAGCAGCACAGATACGCAGTATTTT.

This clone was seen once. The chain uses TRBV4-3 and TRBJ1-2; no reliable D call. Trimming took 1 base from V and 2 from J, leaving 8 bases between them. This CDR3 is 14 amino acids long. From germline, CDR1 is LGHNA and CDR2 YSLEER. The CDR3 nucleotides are TGCGCCAGCAGCCAAGCACAGCTCAACTATGGCTACACCTTC. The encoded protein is CASSQAQLNYGYTF.

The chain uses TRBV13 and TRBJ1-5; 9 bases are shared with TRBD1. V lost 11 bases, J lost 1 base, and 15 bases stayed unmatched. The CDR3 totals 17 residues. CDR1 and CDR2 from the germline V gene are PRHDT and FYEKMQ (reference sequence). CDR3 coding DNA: TGTGCCGGACTGTGGGACAGGGCTATATTGAGCAATCAGCCCCAGCATTTT. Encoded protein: CAGLWDRAILSNQPQHF.

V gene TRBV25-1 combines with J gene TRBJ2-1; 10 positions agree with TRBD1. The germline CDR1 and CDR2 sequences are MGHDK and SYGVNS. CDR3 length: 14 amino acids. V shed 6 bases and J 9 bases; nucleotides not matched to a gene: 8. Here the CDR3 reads CASRGTGEMTEQFF. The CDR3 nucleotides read TGTGCCAGCAGGGGGACAGGGGAGATGACTGAGCAGTTCTTC.

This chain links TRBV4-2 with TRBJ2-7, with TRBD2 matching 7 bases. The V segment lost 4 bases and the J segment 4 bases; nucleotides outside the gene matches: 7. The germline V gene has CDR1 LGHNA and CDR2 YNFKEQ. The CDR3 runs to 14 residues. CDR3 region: CASSPPTAGYEQYF. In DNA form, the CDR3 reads TGTGCCAGCAGCCCCCCGACAGCGGGGTACGAGCAGTACTTC.

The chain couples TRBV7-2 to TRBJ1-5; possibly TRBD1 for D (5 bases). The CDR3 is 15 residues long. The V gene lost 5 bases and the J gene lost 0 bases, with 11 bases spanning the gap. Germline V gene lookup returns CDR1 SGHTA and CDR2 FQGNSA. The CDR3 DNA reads TGTGCCAGCAGCCCGGGACCTTATAGCAATCAGCCCCAGCATTTT. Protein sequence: CASSPGPYSNQPQHF.

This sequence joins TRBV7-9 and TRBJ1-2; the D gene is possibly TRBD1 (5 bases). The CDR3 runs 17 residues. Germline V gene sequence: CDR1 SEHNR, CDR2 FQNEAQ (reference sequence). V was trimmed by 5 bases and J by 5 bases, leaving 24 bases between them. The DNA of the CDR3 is TGTGCCAGCAGCCCCCCTGACTACGGGGGAGAATTATATGGCTACACCTTC. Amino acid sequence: CASSPPDYGGELYGYTF.

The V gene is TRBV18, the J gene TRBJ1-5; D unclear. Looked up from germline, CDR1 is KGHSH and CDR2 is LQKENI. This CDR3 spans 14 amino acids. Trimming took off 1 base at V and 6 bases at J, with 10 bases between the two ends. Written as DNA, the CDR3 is TGTGCCAGCTCACCACTCCACGGACTTCAGCCCCAGCATTTT. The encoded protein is CASSPLHGLQPQHF.

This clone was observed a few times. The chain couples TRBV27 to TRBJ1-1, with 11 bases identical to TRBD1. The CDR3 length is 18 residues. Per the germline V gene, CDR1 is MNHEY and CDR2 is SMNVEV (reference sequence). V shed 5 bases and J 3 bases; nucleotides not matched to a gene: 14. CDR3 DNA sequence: TGTGCCAGCAGTCGCGAAGGACAGGGGGCCGCGCCGGACACTGAAGCTTTCTTT. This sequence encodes CASSREGQGAAPDTEAFF.

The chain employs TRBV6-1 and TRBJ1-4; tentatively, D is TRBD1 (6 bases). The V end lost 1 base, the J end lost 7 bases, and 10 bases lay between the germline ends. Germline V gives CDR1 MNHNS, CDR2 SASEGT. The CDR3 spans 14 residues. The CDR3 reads CASSEGGGREKLFF. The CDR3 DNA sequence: TGTGCCAGCAGTGAAGGGGGGGGCCGTGAAAAACTGTTTTTT.

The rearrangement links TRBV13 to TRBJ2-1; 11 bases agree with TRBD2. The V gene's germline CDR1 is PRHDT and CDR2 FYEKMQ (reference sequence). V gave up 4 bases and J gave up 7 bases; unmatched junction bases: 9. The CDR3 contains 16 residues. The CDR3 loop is CASSSLAGGGGNEQFF. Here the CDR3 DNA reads TGTGCCAGCAGCTCCTTAGCGGGAGGGGGTGGGAATGAGCAGTTCTTC.

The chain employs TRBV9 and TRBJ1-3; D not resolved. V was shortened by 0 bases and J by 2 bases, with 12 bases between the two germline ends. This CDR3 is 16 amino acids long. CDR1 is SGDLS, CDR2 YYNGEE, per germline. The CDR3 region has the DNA TGTGCCAGCAGCGTAGGGTTGGGAGGGACTGGAAACACCATATATTTT. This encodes CASSVGLGGTGNTIYF. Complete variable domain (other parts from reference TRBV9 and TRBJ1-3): DSGVTQTPKHLITATGQRVTLRCSPRSGDLSVYWYQQSLDQGLQFLIQYYNGEERAKGNILERFSAQQFPDLHSELNLSSLELGDSALYFCASSVGLGGTGNTIYFGEGSWLTVV.

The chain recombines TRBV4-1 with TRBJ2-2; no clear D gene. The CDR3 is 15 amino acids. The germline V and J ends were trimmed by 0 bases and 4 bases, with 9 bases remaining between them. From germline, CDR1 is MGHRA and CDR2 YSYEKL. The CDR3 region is CASSQDRSTTGELFF. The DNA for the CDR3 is TGCGCCAGCAGCCAAGATCGCAGTACCACCGGGGAGCTGTTTTTT.

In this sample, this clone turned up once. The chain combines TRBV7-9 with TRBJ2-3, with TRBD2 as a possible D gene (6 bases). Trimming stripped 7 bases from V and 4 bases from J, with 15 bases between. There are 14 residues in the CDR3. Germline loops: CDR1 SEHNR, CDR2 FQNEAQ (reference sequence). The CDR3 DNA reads TGTGCCAGCACCCAGACTAGGGCGGCAGATACGCAGTATTTT. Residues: CASTQTRAADTQYF.